A selection of T cell receptor beta chains follows, all from one sample in a study of blood T cell repertoires in COVID-19. Data came from immunoSEQ multiplex PCR; TCRdb stores just in-frame clones and leaves some out. This table holds about 190,000 clones, 75% to 85% found once. The specimen sequenced was peripheral blood. Every receptor here comes from a man aged 60 to 75 with acute or convalescent COVID-19. Both conserved end residues are part of each CDR3. The order of the fields is V gene, D gene, clone size, J gene, CDR3 DNA, CDR3 protein. D genes are given only for firm matches. Clone size is not always given. Where it is, it says once, few, many or a class for expanded clones.

TRBV2	TRBD2	-	TRBJ2-7	TGTGCCAGCAGTGAAAGGGGTCTAGCGGCCTACGAGCAGTACTTC	CASSERGLAAYEQYF
TRBV19	TRBD1	-	TRBJ1-2	TGTGCCAGTAGTATTAGCCAGGGGGGAAGCTATGGCTACACCTTC	CASSISQGGSYGYTF
TRBV5-1	TRBD1	-	TRBJ1-5	TGCGCCAGCAGCTTAGAGGCCGGGACAGGGTATCAGCCCCAGCATTTT	CASSLEAGTGYQPQHF
TRBV6-2/TRBV6-3	-	few	TRBJ1-6	TGTGCCAGCAGTTCAGGGTGGAGGGAGTCAAATTCACCCCTCCACTTT	CASSSGWRESNSPLHF
TRBV30	-	-	TRBJ2-5	TGTGCCTGGAACTCAGGGGTTTACCAAGAGACCCAGTACTTC	CAWNSGVYQETQYF
TRBV10-2	-	-	TRBJ1-2	TGCGCCATCAGGACAGATAACTATGGCTACACCTTC	CAIRTDNYGYTF
TRBV15	-	-	TRBJ1-2	TGTGCCACCAGCAGAGATCAAGCGTACTATGGCTACACCTTC	CATSRDQAYYGYTF
TRBV3-1/TRBV3-2	-	few	TRBJ1-2	TGTGCCAGCAGCTCTCAGCCAATCGAGGCTTATGGCTACACCTTC	CASSSQPIEAYGYTF
TRBV7-9	TRBD1	-	TRBJ1-2	TGTGCCAGCAGCTCAGACAGGGGGGAAGCTAACTATGGCTACACCTTC	CASSSDRGEANYGYTF
TRBV5-1	-	-	TRBJ1-1	TGCGCCAGCAGCTTGGTATCCCCGAACACTGAAGCTTTCTTT	CASSLVSPNTEAFF
TRBV3-1/TRBV3-2	-	once	TRBJ2-7	TGTGCCAGCAGCCAAGATTACAGGGTCTACGAGCAGTACTTC	CASSQDYRVYEQYF
TRBV6-5	TRBD1	-	TRBJ1-6	TGTGGCTTCGGCACAGGGGGAAATTCACCCCTCCACTTT	CGFGTGGNSPLHF
TRBV3-1/TRBV3-2	TRBD2	-	TRBJ2-1	TGTGCCAGCAGCCAAGGGACTAGCTCCGGGCAGTTCTTC	CASSQGTSSGQFF
TRBV19	-	few	TRBJ1-1	TGTGCCAGTAGTCCTCACAGGGCTAACAACGTATTGACTGAAGCTTTCTTT	CASSPHRANNVLTEAFF
TRBV19	TRBD2	-	TRBJ2-1	TGTGCCAGTAGTATAGGGACTAGCGGGGCCAATGAGCAGTTCTTC	CASSIGTSGANEQFF
TRBV7-8	-	-	TRBJ2-5	TGTGCCAGCAGCGCGGGGTCGCGGCAGCAGACCCAGTACTTC	CASSAGSRQQTQYF
TRBV2	-	few	TRBJ1-6	TGTGCCAGCAGTGCAACAGGGCGAACCTATAATTCACCCCTCCACTTT	CASSATGRTYNSPLHF
TRBV23-1	-	-	TRBJ2-4	TGCGCCAGGAGGTTTCGGGGGTGGGCCAAAAACATTCAGTACTTC	CARRFRGWAKNIQYF
TRBV2	TRBD1	-	TRBJ1-5	TGTGCCAGCAGTGGACAGGGGGTAGGGCAGCCCCAGCATTTT	CASSGQGVGQPQHF
TRBV29-1	TRBD2	-	TRBJ2-3	TGCAGCGTTGAAGAAACCGGGACTAGGACGTCAGAGGGTGAAGATACGCAGTATTTT	CSVEETGTRTSEGEDTQYF
TRBV7-9	-	-	TRBJ1-5	TGTGCCAGCAGCTTCGCGGGGCTCAATCAGCCCCAGCATTTT	CASSFAGLNQPQHF
TRBV4-3	TRBD1	-	TRBJ2-7	TGCGCCAGCAGCCGCAAGATTGGGACAGGGCCCTACGAGCAGTACTTC	CASSRKIGTGPYEQYF
TRBV5-4	-	-	TRBJ1-2	TGTGCCAGCAGCTTGGTATGGGGACACCGCTATGGCTACACCTTC	CASSLVWGHRYGYTF
TRBV29-1	TRBD1	once	TRBJ1-2	TGCAGCGCCACGGGACAGGGGGCACACGGCTACACCTTC	CSATGQGAHGYTF
TRBV7-2	TRBD1	-	TRBJ1-2	TGTGCCAGCAGCCCCCGGACAGGGGACCTCTATGGCTACACCTTC	CASSPRTGDLYGYTF
TRBV5-1	-	-	TRBJ2-3	TGCGCCAGCAGCTTGGCCGCGGGGCCAGATACGCAGTATTTT	CASSLAAGPDTQYF
TRBV24-1	TRBD1	-	TRBJ2-7	TGTGCCACCAGTGACCAGGGACAGGCCTACGAGCAGTACTTC	CATSDQGQAYEQYF
TRBV4-1	TRBD1	-	TRBJ2-3	TGCGCCAGCAGCAACACCTTAGGGGACAGGGCAGATACGCAGTATTTT	CASSNTLGDRADTQYF
TRBV3-1/TRBV3-2	-	-	TRBJ2-7	TGTGCCAGCAGCCAAGATCTACGGCCTCGCGGCTACGAGCAGTACTTC	CASSQDLRPRGYEQYF
TRBV6-5	-	-	TRBJ2-6	TGTGCCAGCAGGGATAGGAGAAGGGGGGCCAACGTCCTGACTTTC	CASRDRRRGANVLTF
TRBV5-8	-	-	TRBJ2-1	TGTGCCAGCAGCTTGTCTCCCTACCACAATGAGCAGTTCTTC	CASSLSPYHNEQFF
TRBV11-2	-	-	TRBJ2-3	TGTGCCAGCAGCTTAGTAGCGCCTACAGATACGCAGTATTTT	CASSLVAPTDTQYF
TRBV9	-	once	TRBJ1-5	TGTGCCAGCAGCCGTAGCTGGTCGGGGGATCAGCCCCAGCATTTT	CASSRSWSGDQPQHF
TRBV5-1	-	-	TRBJ1-2	TGCGCCAGCAGCTTGGGAGACGGGGTAGTCTATGGCTACACCTTC	CASSLGDGVVYGYTF
TRBV6-1	TRBD1	-	TRBJ1-6	TGTGCCAGCAGTGAAACAGGGGCTAATTCACCCCTCCACTTT	CASSETGANSPLHF
TRBV5-1	TRBD1	-	TRBJ2-3	TGCGCCAGCAGCTTGAGTCAACAGGGGAATTCAGATACGCAGTATTTT	CASSLSQQGNSDTQYF
TRBV4-1	-	-	TRBJ2-1	TGCGCCAGCAGCCAAGAAACTAGCTATAGTGAGCAGTTCTTC	CASSQETSYSEQFF